The sequence of this T cell receptor beta chain was determined in a study of T cell responses to AZD1222 COVID-19 vaccine. Trimming took 2 bases from V and 1 from J, leaving 11 bases between them. The germline V gene has CDR1 SNHLY and CDR2 FYNNEI. There are 15 residues in the CDR3. Note on this clone: Its specificity is not known.

Study conclusions and caveats: Only a handful of individuals given AZD1222 were seropositive at baseline. Repertoire samples came only from after the peak T cell response. The donor group comprised mostly white British people and more females; the analysis possibly underestimated clonal diversity.

Clones were read by immunoSEQ multiplex PCR, and TCRdb kept only the in-frame ones, dropping some. This sample carries 20,000 or so clones, roughly 76% of them seen once, and the ten largest clones take roughly 21%. The clonotype originates from an adult who received the AZD1222 COVID-19 vaccine. Sequenced here: peripheral blood, sampled 28 days after the second AZD1222 dose. The rearrangement joins TRBV2 to TRBJ1-1, with no clear D. CDR3 sequence reads: CASSEMGGPNTEAFF. The DNA of the CDR3 is TGTGCCAGCAGTGAAATGGGAGGCCCGAACACTGAAGCTTTCTTT.